This TCR beta chain was obtained from a study of PD-1 blockade in classical Hodgkin lymphoma. Whole-study results and caveats: Healthy donors were reported to have higher baseline TCR diversity than newly diagnosed patients. The origin of the repertoire differences remains undefined, with disease activity or prior therapy as possible causes.

Profiled with immunoSEQ multiplex PCR; TCRdb holds only in-frame clones, not every one. The table lists roughly 68,000 clones, approximately 93% of them singletons. V lost 1 base, J lost 7 bases, and 7 bases lay in between. The CDR3 consists of 12 residues. CDR1 and CDR2 (germline): LNHDA, SQIVND (reference sequence). This clone has just one count. What it binds is not known. Time point described: newly diagnosed, previously untreated cHL patient sample. PBMCs from patients with newly diagnosed, untreated classical Hodgkin lymphoma served as a comparison group for the relapsed/refractory trial patients.

V and J are TRBV19 and TRBJ1-1; possibly TRBD1 for D (5 bases). The receptor was isolated from a human donor with classical Hodgkin lymphoma. Sequencing was done on a sample of peripheral blood mononuclear cells (PBMCs). CDR3: CASSIGGGEAFF. CDR3 nucleotides: TGTGCCAGTAGTATAGGGGGGGGTGAAGCTTTCTTT.